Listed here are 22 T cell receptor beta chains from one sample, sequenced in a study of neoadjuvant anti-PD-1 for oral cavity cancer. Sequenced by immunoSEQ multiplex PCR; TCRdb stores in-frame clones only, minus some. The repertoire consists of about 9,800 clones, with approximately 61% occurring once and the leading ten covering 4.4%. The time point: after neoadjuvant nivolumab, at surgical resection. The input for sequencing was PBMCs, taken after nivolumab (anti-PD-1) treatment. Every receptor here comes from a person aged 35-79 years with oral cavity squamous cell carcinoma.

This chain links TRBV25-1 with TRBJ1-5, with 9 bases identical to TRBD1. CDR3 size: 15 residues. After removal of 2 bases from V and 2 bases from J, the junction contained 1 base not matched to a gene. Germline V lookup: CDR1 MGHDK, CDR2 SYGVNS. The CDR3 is CASSEGTGRNQPQHF. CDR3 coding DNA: TGTGCCAGCAGTGAAGGGACAGGGCGCAATCAGCCCCAGCATTTT.

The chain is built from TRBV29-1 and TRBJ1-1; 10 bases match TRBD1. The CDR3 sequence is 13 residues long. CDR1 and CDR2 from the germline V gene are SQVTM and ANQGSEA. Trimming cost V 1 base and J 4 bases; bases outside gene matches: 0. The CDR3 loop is CSVEGTGGTEAFF. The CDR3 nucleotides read TGCAGCGTTGAAGGGACAGGGGGCACTGAAGCTTTCTTT.

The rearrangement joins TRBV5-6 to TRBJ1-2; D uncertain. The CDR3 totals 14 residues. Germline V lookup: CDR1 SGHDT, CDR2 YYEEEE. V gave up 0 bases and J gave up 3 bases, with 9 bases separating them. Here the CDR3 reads CASSLAGGYYGYTF. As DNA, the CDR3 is TGTGCCAGCAGCTTGGCGGGCGGATACTATGGCTACACCTTC.

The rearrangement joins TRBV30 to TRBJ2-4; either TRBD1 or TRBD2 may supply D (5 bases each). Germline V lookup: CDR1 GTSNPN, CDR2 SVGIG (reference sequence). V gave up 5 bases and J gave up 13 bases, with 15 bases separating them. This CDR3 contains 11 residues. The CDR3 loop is CAWAGTAEQYF. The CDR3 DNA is TGTGCCTGGGCTGGGACGGCAGAGCAGTACTTC.

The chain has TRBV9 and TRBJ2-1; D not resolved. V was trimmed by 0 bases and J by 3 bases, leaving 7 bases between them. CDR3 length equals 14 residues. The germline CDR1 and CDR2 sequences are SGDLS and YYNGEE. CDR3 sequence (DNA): TGTGCCAGCAGCGTAGGGTTGGGCTACAATGAGCAGTTCTTC. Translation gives CASSVGLGYNEQFF.

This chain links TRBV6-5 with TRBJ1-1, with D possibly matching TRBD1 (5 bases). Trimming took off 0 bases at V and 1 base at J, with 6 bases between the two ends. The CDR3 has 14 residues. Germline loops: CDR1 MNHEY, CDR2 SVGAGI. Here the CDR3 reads CASSYSGANTEAFF. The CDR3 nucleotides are TGTGCCAGCAGTTACTCAGGGGCGAACACTGAAGCTTTCTTT.

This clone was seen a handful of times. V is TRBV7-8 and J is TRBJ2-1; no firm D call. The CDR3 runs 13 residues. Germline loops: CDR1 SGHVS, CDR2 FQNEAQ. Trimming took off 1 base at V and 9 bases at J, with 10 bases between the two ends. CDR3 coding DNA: TGTGCCAGCAGCTTAGAGTTAGCTGGTGAGCAGTTCTTC. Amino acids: CASSLELAGEQFF.

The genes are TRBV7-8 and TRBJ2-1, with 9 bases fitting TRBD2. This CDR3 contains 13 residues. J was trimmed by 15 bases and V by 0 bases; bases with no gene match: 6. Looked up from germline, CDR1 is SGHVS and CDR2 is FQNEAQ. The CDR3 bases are TGTGCCAGCAGCTTAGCGGCGGGAGGGGTTCGGTTCTTC. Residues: CASSLAAGGVRFF.

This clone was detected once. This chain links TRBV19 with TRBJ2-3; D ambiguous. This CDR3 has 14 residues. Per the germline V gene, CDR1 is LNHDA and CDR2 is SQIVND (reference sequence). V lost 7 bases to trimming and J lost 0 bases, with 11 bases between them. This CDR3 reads CASTFMSSTDTQYF. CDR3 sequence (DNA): TGTGCCAGTACCTTTATGTCGAGCACAGATACGCAGTATTTT.

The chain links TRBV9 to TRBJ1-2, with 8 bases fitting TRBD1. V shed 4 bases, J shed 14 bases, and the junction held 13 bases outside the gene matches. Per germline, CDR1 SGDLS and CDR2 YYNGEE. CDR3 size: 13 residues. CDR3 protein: CASSPEGTGPRTF. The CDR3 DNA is TGTGCCAGCAGCCCAGAGGGGACAGGTCCTAGGACCTTC.

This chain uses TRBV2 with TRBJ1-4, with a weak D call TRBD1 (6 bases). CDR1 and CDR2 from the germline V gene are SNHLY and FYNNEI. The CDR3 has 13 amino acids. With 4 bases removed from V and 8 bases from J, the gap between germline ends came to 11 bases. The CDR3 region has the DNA TGTGCCAGCAGTGTACAGGGAAAGGAAAAACTGTTTTTT. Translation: CASSVQGKEKLFF.

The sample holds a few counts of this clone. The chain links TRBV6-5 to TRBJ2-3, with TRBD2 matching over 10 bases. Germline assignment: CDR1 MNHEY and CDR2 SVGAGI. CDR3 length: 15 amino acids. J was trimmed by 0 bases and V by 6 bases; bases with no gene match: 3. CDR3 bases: TGTGCCAGCAGCGGGACTAGCGTGAGCACAGATACGCAGTATTTT. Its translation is CASSGTSVSTDTQYF.

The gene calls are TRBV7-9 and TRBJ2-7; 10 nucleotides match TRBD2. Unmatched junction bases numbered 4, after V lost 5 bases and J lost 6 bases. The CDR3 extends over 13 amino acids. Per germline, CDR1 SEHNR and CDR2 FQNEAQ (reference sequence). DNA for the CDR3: TGTGCCAGCAGCCCCAGCGGGAGGGTCGAGCAGTACTTC. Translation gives CASSPSGRVEQYF.

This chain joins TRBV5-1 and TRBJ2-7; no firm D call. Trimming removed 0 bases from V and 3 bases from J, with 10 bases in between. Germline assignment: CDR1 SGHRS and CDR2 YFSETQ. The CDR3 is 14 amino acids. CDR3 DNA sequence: TGCGCCAGCAGCTTGGAACCGGGCGGCTACGAGCAGTACTTC. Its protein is CASSLEPGGYEQYF.

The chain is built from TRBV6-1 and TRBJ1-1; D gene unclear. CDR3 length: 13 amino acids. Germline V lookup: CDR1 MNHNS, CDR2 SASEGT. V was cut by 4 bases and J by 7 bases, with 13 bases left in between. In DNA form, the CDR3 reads TGTGCCAGCAGTGCCCTCGGCCGGGGTGAAGCTTTCTTT. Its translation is CASSALGRGEAFF.

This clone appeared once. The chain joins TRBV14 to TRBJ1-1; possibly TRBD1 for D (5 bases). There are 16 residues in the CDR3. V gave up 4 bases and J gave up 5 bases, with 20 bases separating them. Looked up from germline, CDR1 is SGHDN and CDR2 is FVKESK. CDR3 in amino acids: CASSPQGFRGRTEAFF. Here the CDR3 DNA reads TGTGCCAGCAGCCCCCAAGGTTTCCGGGGGAGAACTGAAGCTTTCTTT.

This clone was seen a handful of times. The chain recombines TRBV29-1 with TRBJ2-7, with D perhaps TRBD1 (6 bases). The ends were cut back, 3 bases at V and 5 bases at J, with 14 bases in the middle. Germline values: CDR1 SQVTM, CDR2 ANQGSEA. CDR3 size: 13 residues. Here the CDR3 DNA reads TGCAGCGTTGAGGAAAGGGGGTTGAACGAGCAGTACTTC. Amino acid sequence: CSVEERGLNEQYF.

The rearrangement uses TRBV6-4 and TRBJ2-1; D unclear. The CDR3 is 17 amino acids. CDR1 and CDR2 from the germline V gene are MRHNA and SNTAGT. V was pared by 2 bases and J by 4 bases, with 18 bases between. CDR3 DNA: TGTGCCAGCAGTGACGGTGGGGTCCGTCCTCCGTACAATGAGCAGTTCTTC. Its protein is CASSDGGVRPPYNEQFF.

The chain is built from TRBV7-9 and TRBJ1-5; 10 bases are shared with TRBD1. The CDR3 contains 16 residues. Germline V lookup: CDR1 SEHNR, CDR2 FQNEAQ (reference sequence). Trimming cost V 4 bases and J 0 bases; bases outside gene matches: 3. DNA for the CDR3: TGTGCCAGCAGCTCCGGGACAGGGGCTAGCAATCAGCCCCAGCATTTT. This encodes CASSSGTGASNQPQHF. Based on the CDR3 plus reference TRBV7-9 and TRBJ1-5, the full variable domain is DTGVSQNPRHKITKRGQNVTFRCDPISEHNRLYWYRQTLGQGPEFLTYFQNEAQLEKSRLLSDRFSAERPKGSFSTLEIQRTEQGDSAMYLCASSSGTGASNQPQHFGDGTRLSIL.

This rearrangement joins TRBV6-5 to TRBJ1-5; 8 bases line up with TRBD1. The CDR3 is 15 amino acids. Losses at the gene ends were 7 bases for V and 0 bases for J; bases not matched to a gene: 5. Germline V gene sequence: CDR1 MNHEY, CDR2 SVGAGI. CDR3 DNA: TGTGCCAGCAAGTCAGGGGGCAATAGCAATCAGCCCCAGCATTTT. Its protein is CASKSGGNSNQPQHF.

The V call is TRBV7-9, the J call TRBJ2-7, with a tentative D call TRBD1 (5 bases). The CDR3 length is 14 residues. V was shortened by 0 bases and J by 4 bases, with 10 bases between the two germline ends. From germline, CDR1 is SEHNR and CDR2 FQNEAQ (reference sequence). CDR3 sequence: CASSLAGPPYEQYF. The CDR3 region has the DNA TGTGCCAGCAGCTTAGCGGGGCCCCCTTACGAGCAGTACTTC.

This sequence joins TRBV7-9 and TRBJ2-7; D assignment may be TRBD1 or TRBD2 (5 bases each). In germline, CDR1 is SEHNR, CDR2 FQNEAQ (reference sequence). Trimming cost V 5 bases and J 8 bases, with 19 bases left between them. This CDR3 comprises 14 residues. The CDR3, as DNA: TGTGCCAGCAGCCCCGTCGGGGCCCTAGGCCAGCAGTACTTC. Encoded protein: CASSPVGALGQQYF.